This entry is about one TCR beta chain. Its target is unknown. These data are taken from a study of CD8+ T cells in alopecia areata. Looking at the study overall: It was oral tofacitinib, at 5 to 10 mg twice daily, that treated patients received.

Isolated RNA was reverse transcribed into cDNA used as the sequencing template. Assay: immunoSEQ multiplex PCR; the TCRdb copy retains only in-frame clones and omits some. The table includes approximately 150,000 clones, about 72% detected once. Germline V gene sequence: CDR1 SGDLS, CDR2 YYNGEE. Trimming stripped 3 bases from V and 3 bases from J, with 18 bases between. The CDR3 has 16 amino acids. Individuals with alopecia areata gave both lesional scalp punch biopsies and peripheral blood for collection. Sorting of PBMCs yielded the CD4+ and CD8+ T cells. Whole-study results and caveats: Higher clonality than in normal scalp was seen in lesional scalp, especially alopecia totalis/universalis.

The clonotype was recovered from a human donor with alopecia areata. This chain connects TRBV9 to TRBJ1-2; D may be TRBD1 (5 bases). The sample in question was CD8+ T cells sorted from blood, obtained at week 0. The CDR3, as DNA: TGTGCCAGCAGCGCACGCCTCAAAGCGGGGCACTATGGCTACACCTTC. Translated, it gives CASSARLKAGHYGYTF.